The 10 T cell receptor beta chains below come from one sample, sequenced in a study of blood T cell repertoires in COVID-19. Repertoires were generated with immunoSEQ multiplex PCR, while TCRdb's copy carries only in-frame clones and drops some. Of around 620,000 clones in the sample, 85% to 90% were seen once. What was sequenced was peripheral blood. The receptors come from a woman under 30 with acute or convalescent COVID-19.

V usage is TRBV20-1 and J usage is TRBJ1-1; D possibly corresponds to TRBD1 (6 bases). CDR1 and CDR2 (germline): DFQATT, SNEGSKA (reference sequence). V was trimmed by 3 bases and J by 9 bases, leaving 11 bases between them. This CDR3 contains 11 residues. The CDR3 reads CSASPTGKAFF. The CDR3 bases are TGCAGTGCTAGTCCTACAGGGAAAGCTTTCTTT.

The chain joins TRBV19 to TRBJ2-7, with TRBD2 as a possible D gene (7 bases). Germline CDR1 and CDR2: LNHDA and SQIVND (reference sequence). The CDR3 spans 16 residues. Between the trimmed V and J ends, which lost 3 bases and 6 bases, there was a span of 21 bases. The CDR3 spells CASSILRGARRAEQYF. CDR3 coding DNA: TGTGCCAGTAGTATTCTTCGGGGGGCCCGCCGTGCCGAGCAGTACTTC.

The chain recombines TRBV27 with TRBJ1-6; D call uncertain. The CDR3 has 16 residues. CDR1 and CDR2 (germline): MNHEY, SMNVEV (reference sequence). Between the trimmed V and J ends, which lost 5 bases and 8 bases, there was a span of 19 bases. In nucleotides, the CDR3 is TGTGCCAGCAGTCCCACTTCGTGGCGGAGGGATTCACCCCTCCACTTT. This translates into CASSPTSWRRDSPLHF.

V gene TRBV28 combines with J gene TRBJ2-7, with 9 bases identical to TRBD1. Germline V gene lookup returns CDR1 MDHEN and CDR2 SYDVKM. V trimming: 7 bases; J trimming: 2 bases; junction bases outside the gene matches: 12. There are 16 residues in the CDR3. The CDR3, as DNA: TGTGCCAGCAAACTACCCGGGACAGGGCTAACCTACGAGCAGTACTTC. Translation gives CASKLPGTGLTYEQYF.

This chain links TRBV19 with TRBJ1-1; possibly TRBD1 for D (5 bases). Germline CDR1 LNHDA, CDR2 SQIVND (reference sequence). There are 14 residues in the CDR3. V lost 5 bases, J lost 3 bases, and 13 bases lay in between. The CDR3 DNA follows: TGTGCCAGTAGTGCCCTCGGGGGGGACACTGAAGCTTTCTTT. It translates to CASSALGGDTEAFF.

The J gene is TRBJ2-7, the V gene TRBV6-2 or TRBV6-3; the D is unclear. Trimming cost V 0 bases and J 3 bases, with 6 bases left between them. Germline V gene lookup returns CDR1 MNHEY and CDR2 SVGEGT. CDR3 size: 13 residues. CDR3 bases: TGTGCCAGCAGTTACTCCCTTAGCTACGAGCAGTACTTC. It codes for CASSYSLSYEQYF.

This sequence joins TRBV29-1 and TRBJ1-1, with D perhaps TRBD1 (6 bases). Germline V lookup: CDR1 SQVTM, CDR2 ANQGSEA. This CDR3 spans 13 amino acids. The V gene lost 6 bases and the J gene lost 1 base, with 12 bases spanning the gap. CDR3 sequence: CSVPRGKNTEAFF. For the CDR3, the DNA is TGCAGCGTCCCGAGGGGGAAGAACACTGAAGCTTTCTTT.

The chain is built from TRBV5-6 and TRBJ1-2, with 7 bases identical to TRBD1. Germline lookup yields CDR1 SGHDT and CDR2 YYEEEE. J gave up 4 bases and V 4 bases, and 4 bases lay outside the gene matches. There are 13 residues in the CDR3. In DNA form, the CDR3 reads TGTGCCAGCAGCCTAGGGACAGTCTATGGCTACACCTTC. Translation: CASSLGTVYGYTF. The full variable domain, completed using reference TRBV5-6 and TRBJ1-2, is DAGVTQSPTHLIKTRGQQVTLRCSPKSGHDTVSWYQQALGQGPQFIFQYYEEEERQRGNFPDRFSGHQFPNYSSELNVNALLLGDSALYLCASSLGTVYGYTFGSGTRLTVV.

The chain uses TRBV5-5 and TRBJ1-2; D remains ambiguous. The CDR3 length is 14 residues. V lost 1 base and J 2 bases, leaving 9 bases between the germline ends. Germline loops: CDR1 SGHKS, CDR2 YYEKEE (reference sequence). The CDR3 loop is CASSLNSENYGYTF. CDR3 in DNA: TGTGCCAGCAGCTTGAACAGTGAAAACTATGGCTACACCTTC.

This rearrangement joins TRBV25-1 to TRBJ1-1, with a tentative D call TRBD1 (6 bases). This CDR3 has 13 amino acids. The V end lost 9 bases, the J end lost 0 bases, and 11 bases lay between the germline ends. In germline, CDR1 is MGHDK, CDR2 SYGVNS. The CDR3 DNA reads as TGTGCCAGTACCGGACAGATGAACACTGAAGCTTTCTTT. As protein: CASTGQMNTEAFF.